A single sample gave rise to the 21 T cell receptor beta chains below, sequenced in a study of OX40 agonist ivuxolimab in advanced cancers. Produced via immunoSEQ multiplex PCR; TCRdb's table is partial and in-frame only. The table records about 14,000 clones, 82% of them present only once. The specimen was CD4+ or CD8+ T cells sorted from blood, collected in a trial of the OX40 agonist ivuxolimab. The receptors come from an adult with an advanced solid tumor such as melanoma, head and neck, liver or kidney cancer.

The V and J genes are TRBV7-9 and TRBJ2-1, with D uncertain. The length of the CDR3 is 15 residues. Trimming took off 4 bases at V and 3 bases at J, with 13 bases between the two ends. Germline V gene data show CDR1 as SEHNR and CDR2 as FQNEAQ (reference sequence). Here the CDR3 reads CASSSPDLGYNEQFF. The CDR3 nucleotides read TGTGCCAGCAGCTCTCCCGATCTGGGCTACAATGAGCAGTTCTTC.

The rearrangement links TRBV5-1 to TRBJ1-2; no reliable D call. Trimming took off 0 bases at V and 7 bases at J, with 16 bases between the two ends. The CDR3 is 15 residues long. Germline CDR1 SGHRS, CDR2 YFSETQ. CDR3 amino acids: CASSLGGPGSFGYTF. The CDR3 DNA reads as TGCGCCAGCAGCTTGGGAGGGCCCGGGTCCTTTGGCTACACCTTC.

The chain carries TRBV7-2 and TRBJ1-1; 11 nucleotides agree with TRBD1. Losses at the gene ends were 4 bases for V and 6 bases for J; bases not matched to a gene: 1. The CDR3 runs to 13 residues. Per the germline V gene, CDR1 is SGHTA and CDR2 is FQGNSA. CDR3 in DNA: TGTGCCAGCAGCTGGACAGGGGGCGCTGAAGCTTTCTTT. The encoded protein is CASSWTGGAEAFF.

The V call is TRBV4-3, the J call TRBJ2-7; D call uncertain. V dropped 0 bases and J dropped 0 bases, with 3 bases sitting between them. CDR3 size: 13 residues. Germline lookup yields CDR1 LGHNA and CDR2 YSLEER. DNA for the CDR3: TGCGCCAGCAGCCAAGACAACTCCTACGAGCAGTACTTC. Protein product: CASSQDNSYEQYF.

This clone occurred a few times. The chain uses TRBV4-3 and TRBJ2-7, with D possibly being TRBD1 (6 bases). Germline V gene lookup returns CDR1 LGHNA and CDR2 YSLEER. The CDR3 contains 15 residues. V was clipped by 1 base and J by 4 bases, with 14 bases between them. The CDR3 nucleotides are TGCGCCAGCAGCCAAGGCACAGGGAGCCAATACGAGCAGTACTTC. Amino acid sequence: CASSQGTGSQYEQYF.

This chain uses TRBV28 with TRBJ1-5, with unresolved D. Germline CDR1 reads MDHEN; CDR2 reads SYDVKM. The V end lost 1 base, the J end lost 3 bases, and 4 bases lay between the germline ends. This CDR3 has 13 amino acids. CDR3 sequence: CASSLSYNQPQHF. The CDR3 DNA follows: TGTGCCAGCAGTTTATCATACAATCAGCCCCAGCATTTT.

The chain uses TRBV5-6 and TRBJ2-7; D call uncertain. Germline CDR1 is SGHDT and CDR2 is YYEEEE. This CDR3 comprises 11 residues. V was trimmed by 0 bases and J by 12 bases, leaving 10 bases between them. The CDR3 DNA follows: TGTGCCAGCAGCTTGGGCAGGCGGACGTACTTC. This translates into CASSLGRRTYF.

The chain employs TRBV15 and TRBJ1-5, with 8 nucleotides matching TRBD1. The V gene end was trimmed by 4 bases and the J gene end by 7 bases; junction bases not matched to a gene: 9. The CDR3 has 15 amino acids. From germline, CDR1 is LNHNV and CDR2 YYDKDF (reference sequence). The CDR3 DNA follows: TGTGCCACCAGCACCAGTACCAGGGGGCAGCAGCCCCAGCATTTT. Translated: CATSTSTRGQQPQHF.

The CDR3 region has the DNA TGCGCCAGCAGCTTTGGCTTCTACGAGCAGTACTTC. Residues: CASSFGFYEQYF. V is TRBV5-1 and J is TRBJ2-7, with no clear D. The germline CDR1 and CDR2 sequences are SGHRS and YFSETQ. The length of the CDR3 is 12 residues. The V and J ends lost 2 bases and 3 bases respectively, with 6 bases between them.

The V and J genes are TRBV4-3 and TRBJ2-2; 8 bases match TRBD2. This CDR3 contains 16 residues. Germline CDR1 is LGHNA and CDR2 is YSLEER. Unmatched junction bases numbered 6, after V lost 0 bases and J lost 6 bases. The CDR3 DNA is TGCGCCAGCAGCCAAGAAGGACCTAGCGGGCCCGGGGAGCTGTTTTTT. Amino acid sequence: CASSQEGPSGPGELFF.

J is TRBJ2-3 and V is TRBV6-5, with D unresolved. The CDR3 runs 16 residues. Germline values: CDR1 MNHEY, CDR2 SVGAGI. V shed 2 bases and J shed 0 bases, with 12 bases lying between them. The CDR3 DNA follows: TGTGCCAGCAGTTACCTTGGCAGATCTAGCACAGATACGCAGTATTTT. It translates to CASSYLGRSSTDTQYF.

This chain uses TRBV7-2 with TRBJ2-7; a weak D match, TRBD1 (5 bases). The CDR3 length is 15 residues. The germline V gene encodes CDR1 SGHTA and CDR2 FQGNSA. V lost 1 base and J 3 bases, leaving 13 bases between the germline ends. CDR3 sequence (DNA): TGTGCCAGCAGCTTAGTAGGCACAGGCCGCTACGAGCAGTACTTC. Amino acids: CASSLVGTGRYEQYF. The full variable domain, completed using reference TRBV7-2 and TRBJ2-7, is GAGVSQSPSNKVTEKGKDVELRCDPISGHTALYWYRQSLGQGLEFLIYFQGNSAPDKSGLPSDRFSAERTGGSVSTLTIQRTQQEDSAVYLCASSLVGTGRYEQYFGPGTRLTVT.

This chain uses TRBV7-9 with TRBJ1-1; D is possibly TRBD1 (5 bases). The V gene lost 2 bases and the J gene lost 4 bases, with 11 bases spanning the gap. This CDR3 spans 14 amino acids. Germline V gene sequence: CDR1 SEHNR, CDR2 FQNEAQ (reference sequence). In DNA form, the CDR3 reads TGTGCCAGCAGCTTACCGGCTGGGGGCACTGAAGCTTTCTTT. This translates into CASSLPAGGTEAFF.

V and J are TRBV19 and TRBJ1-1, with D possibly being TRBD1 (5 bases). V lost 6 bases and J lost 1, with 9 bases in between. The V gene's germline CDR1 is LNHDA and CDR2 SQIVND (reference sequence). The CDR3 spans 13 residues. The CDR3 coding sequence is TGTGCCAGTAGAATTGGGGCGAACACTGAAGCTTTCTTT. The encoded protein is CASRIGANTEAFF.

CDR3: CASSIGQGARNTEAFF. CDR3 bases: TGTGCCAGCAGCATTGGGCAGGGGGCTCGGAACACTGAAGCTTTCTTT. The chain has TRBV21-1 and TRBJ1-1; the table gives TRBD1 as D, unverified against the DNA. TRBV21-1 is given as a pseudogene. The CDR3 is 16 residues long.

The CDR3 reads CASSRREGNSYEQYF. CDR3 sequence (DNA): TGTGCCAGCAGTAGGAGGGAAGGGAACTCCTACGAGCAGTACTTC. The chain employs TRBV28 and TRBJ2-7; maybe TRBD2 (6 bases). V lost 5 bases, J lost 0 bases, and 14 bases lay in between. The germline CDR1 and CDR2 sequences are MDHEN and SYDVKM. This CDR3 has 15 residues.

The chain has TRBV15 and TRBJ2-3, with 9 bases identical to TRBD1. This CDR3 has 15 residues. V lost 3 bases and J lost 4; bases outside the gene matches: 5. From germline, CDR1 is LNHNV and CDR2 YYDKDF (reference sequence). The CDR3 region has the DNA TGTGCCACCAGCAGCGGGACAGGGTATTCAGATACGCAGTATTTT. Translating it yields CATSSGTGYSDTQYF.

The V and J genes are TRBV2 and TRBJ1-1; tentative D call: TRBD1 (5 bases). The CDR3 length is 16 residues. V was pared by 5 bases and J by 0 bases, with 16 bases between. In germline, CDR1 is SNHLY, CDR2 FYNNEI. For the CDR3, the DNA is TGTGCCAGCAGTCCCGAAGGGGTCAATCTGAACACTGAAGCTTTCTTT. The encoded protein is CASSPEGVNLNTEAFF.

In this sample, this clone turned up once. This rearrangement joins TRBV4-3 to TRBJ1-2; the D gene is possibly TRBD1 (6 bases). This CDR3 is built from 15 residues. Trimming shortened V by 0 bases and J by 0 bases, and 8 bases separated the two germline ends. CDR1 is LGHNA and CDR2 is YSLEER in the germline V gene. CDR3 protein: CASSQERGANYGYTF. The DNA for the CDR3 is TGCGCCAGCAGCCAAGAGAGGGGGGCTAACTATGGCTACACCTTC.

This sequence joins TRBV11-2 and TRBJ1-2; D perhaps matches TRBD1 (6 bases). Germline CDR1 SGHAT, CDR2 FQNNGV. The CDR3 loop spans 15 amino acids. V gave up 0 bases and J gave up 6 bases, with 14 bases separating them. The chain's CDR3 is CASSLDMYRVNGYTF. The DNA of the CDR3 is TGTGCCAGCAGCTTAGATATGTACAGGGTTAATGGCTACACCTTC.

This chain connects TRBV7-6 to TRBJ2-3; D tentatively fits TRBD1 or TRBD2 (5 bases each). CDR1 SGHVS and CDR2 FNYEAQ come from the germline V gene. Trimming pared 7 bases from V and 5 bases from J, leaving 16 bases between. The CDR3 spans 14 residues. The CDR3 reads CASTSMGVEDTQYF. In DNA form, the CDR3 reads TGTGCCAGCACCTCCATGGGGGTGGAAGATACGCAGTATTTT.